A single T cell receptor beta chain is shown here with its context. No cognate antigen has been identified for it. Within one base of it there is no much larger clone, and no base qualities were kept. This sample stems from a study of OX40 agonist ivuxolimab in advanced cancers. Background for the entire study: Ivuxolimab, which targeted the costimulatory receptor OX40 (CD134), was an agonistic, fully human IgG2 monoclonal antibody. Patients were allowed to have had prior anti-PD-1, anti-PD-L1 or anti-CTLA-4 therapy, and approximately 37% of the dose-escalation patients had been treated with checkpoint inhibitors. Of the approximately 50 dose-escalation patients, hepatocellular carcinoma was present in about 20, melanoma in some 15, renal cell carcinoma in 9 and head and neck cancer in 9. The point of sequencing TCRbeta in the periphery was to test whether ivuxolimab changed TCR sequence diversity and drove clonal T-cell expansion. The monotherapy dose-escalation portion (N = 52 patients) of the phase I ivuxolimab trial is reported in the paper. In the dose-escalation cohort, approximately 83% of patients were male, and the mean age was approximately 60 years with a range of roughly 20 to 85. Partial responses occurred in three dose-escalation patients, of whom one had hepatocellular carcinoma and two had cutaneous melanoma. Intravenous ivuxolimab was administered to patients every 2 weeks at six dose levels: 0.01, 0.1, 0.3, 1.5, 3 and 10 mg/kg. Beyond this particular receptor, the publication reports: Antigen specificity was not determined for the clonally expanded peripheral T cells. At doses from 0.1 to 3.0 mg/kg, clonal expansion was seen in both CD4+ and CD8+ blood T cells between baseline and week 6. Low levels of normalized T-cell clonal expansion were also seen in some nonresponding patients. On average, CD8+ T cells showed more expanded clones than CD4+ T cells after ivuxolimab. In partial responders in the 0.1-3.0 mg/kg groups, normalized peripheral clonal expansion was found to be among the lowest, especially among CD8+ T cells.

Genomic DNA was isolated from the sorted cells so that the TCRbeta CDR3 region could be sequenced. The immunoSEQ Assay was used for sequencing of TCRbeta CDR3 regions. Imported from immuneACCESS, the table was reduced by TCRdb to in-frame sequences with V and J called. These copies leave out some clones; in studies compared against another copy, an unresolved V gene accounts for under half, and the cause of the remainder is not known. The sample table shows approximately 60,000 clones, and 65% to 90% are seen once. 0.6% to 0.9% of the sample is held by the ten biggest clonotypes. The germline V gene gives CDR1 as SGDLS and CDR2 as YYNGEE. The CDR3 measures 15 amino acids from cysteine to phenylalanine. The DNA shown is the 45-base CDR3, in frame from base 1. V is shortened by 5 bases, J by 5 bases, and the region joining them spans 17 bases. The trial excluded patients who had a history of autoimmune disease or who were on systemic immunosuppression. Peripheral blood for TCR sequencing was collected from all dose cohorts at baseline, on cycle 4 day 1, and on cycle 7 day 1. Samples came from an open-label, multicenter, first-in-human phase I dose-escalation trial of ivuxolimab. The trial enrolled adults with locally advanced or metastatic head and neck squamous cell, hepatocellular, melanoma or renal cell carcinoma. Before TCR sequencing, CD4+ and CD8+ T cells were separately sorted from peripheral blood.

The sequence was obtained from an adult with an advanced solid tumor such as melanoma, head and neck, liver or kidney cancer. The V and J segments used are TRBV9 and TRBJ2-1; a tentative D call is TRBD1 (6 bases match). The material was CD4+ or CD8+ T cells sorted from blood, obtained in a trial of the OX40 agonist ivuxolimab. The DNA is as follows: TGTGCCAGCAGGTGGGACACAAGTCCTGACAATGAGCAGTTCTTC. The translation is CASRWDTSPDNEQFF.